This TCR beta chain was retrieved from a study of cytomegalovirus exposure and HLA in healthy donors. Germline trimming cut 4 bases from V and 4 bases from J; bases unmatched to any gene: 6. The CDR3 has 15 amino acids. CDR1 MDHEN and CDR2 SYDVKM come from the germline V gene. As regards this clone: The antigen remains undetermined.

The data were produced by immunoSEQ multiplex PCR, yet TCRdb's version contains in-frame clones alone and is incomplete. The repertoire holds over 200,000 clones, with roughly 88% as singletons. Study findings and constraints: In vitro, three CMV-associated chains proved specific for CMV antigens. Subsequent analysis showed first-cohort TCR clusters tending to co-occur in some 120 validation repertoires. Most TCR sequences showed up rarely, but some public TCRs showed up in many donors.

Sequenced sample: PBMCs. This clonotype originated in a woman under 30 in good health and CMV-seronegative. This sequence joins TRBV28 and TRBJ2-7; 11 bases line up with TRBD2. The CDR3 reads CASSYSGTSGYEQYF. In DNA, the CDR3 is TGTGCCAGCAGTTACTCCGGGACTAGCGGTTACGAGCAGTACTTC.